The clone carrying this TCR beta chain was seen just once. This specimen belongs to a study of control samples from healthy donors and cancer patients. TCRdb's copy holds only in-frame clones and misses some; the assay was immunoSEQ multiplex PCR. The sample records under 200,000 clones, 96% being singletons. This CDR3 region has 18 residues. CDR1 and CDR2 (germline): KGHSH, LQKENI. The V and J ends lost 1 base and 7 bases, in that order; junction bases with no gene match: 15. Sequencing used blood. V usage is TRBV18 and J usage is TRBJ2-1; 8 bases map to TRBD1. The clonotype originates from a woman between 25 and 40 years old in good health. For the CDR3, the DNA is TGTGCCAGCTCACCACGAGGGCCCTCAGGGGGCCTGATAAATGAGCAGTTCTTC. Translation gives CASSPRGPSGGLINEQFF.